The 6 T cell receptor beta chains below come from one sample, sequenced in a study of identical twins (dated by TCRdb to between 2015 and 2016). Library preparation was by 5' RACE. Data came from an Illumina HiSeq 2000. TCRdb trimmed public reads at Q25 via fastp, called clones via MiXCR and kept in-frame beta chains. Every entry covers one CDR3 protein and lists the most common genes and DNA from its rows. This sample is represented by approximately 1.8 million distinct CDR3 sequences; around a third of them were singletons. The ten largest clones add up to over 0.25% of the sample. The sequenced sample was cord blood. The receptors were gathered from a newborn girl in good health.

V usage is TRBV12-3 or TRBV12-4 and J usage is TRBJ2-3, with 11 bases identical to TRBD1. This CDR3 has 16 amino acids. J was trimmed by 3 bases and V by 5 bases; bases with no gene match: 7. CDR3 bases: TGTGCCAGCAGTAAGAACCGGGACAGGGGGACAGATACGCAGTATTTT. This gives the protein CASSKNRDRGTDTQYF.

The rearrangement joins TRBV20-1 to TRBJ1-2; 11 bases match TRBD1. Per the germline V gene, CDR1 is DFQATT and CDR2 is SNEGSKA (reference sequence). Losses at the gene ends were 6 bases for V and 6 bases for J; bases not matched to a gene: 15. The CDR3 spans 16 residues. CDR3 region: CSANPGTGGFRDGYTF. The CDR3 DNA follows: TGCAGTGCCAACCCCGGGACAGGGGGGTTCAGGGATGGCTACACCTTC.

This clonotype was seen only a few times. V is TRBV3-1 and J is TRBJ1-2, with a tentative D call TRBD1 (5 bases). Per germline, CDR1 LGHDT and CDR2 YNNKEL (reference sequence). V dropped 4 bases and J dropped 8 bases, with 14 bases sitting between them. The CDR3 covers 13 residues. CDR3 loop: CASSLTGGRGYTF. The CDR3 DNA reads TGTGCCAGCAGCCTTACTGGGGGGAGAGGCTACACCTTC.

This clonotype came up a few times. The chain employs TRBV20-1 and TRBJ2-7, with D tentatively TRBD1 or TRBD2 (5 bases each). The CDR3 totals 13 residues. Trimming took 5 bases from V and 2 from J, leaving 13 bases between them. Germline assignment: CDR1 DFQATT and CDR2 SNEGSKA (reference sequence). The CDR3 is CSAGPGRTYEQYF. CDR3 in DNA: TGCAGTGCTGGACCGGGACGGACCTACGAGCAGTACTTC.

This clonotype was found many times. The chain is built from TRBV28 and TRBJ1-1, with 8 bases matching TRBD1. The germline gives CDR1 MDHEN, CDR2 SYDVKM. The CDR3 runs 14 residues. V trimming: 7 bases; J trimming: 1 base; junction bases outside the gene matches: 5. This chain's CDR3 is CASITGTGNTEAFF. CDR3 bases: TGTGCCAGCATCACAGGGACAGGGAACACTGAAGCTTTCTTT.

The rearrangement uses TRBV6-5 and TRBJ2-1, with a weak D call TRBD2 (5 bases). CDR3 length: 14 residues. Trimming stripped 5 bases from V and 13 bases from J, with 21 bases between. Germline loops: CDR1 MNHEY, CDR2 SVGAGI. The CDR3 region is CASSLFDLGETQFF. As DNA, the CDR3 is TGTGCCAGCAGTCTCTTCGACCTCGGGGAGACCCAGTTCTTC.